The following is a T cell receptor beta chain sequence with its context. Antigen: not known. The method was immunoSEQ multiplex PCR; TCRdb's version includes in-frame clones alone and lacks a portion of them. Of tens of thousands of clones listed, under 75% were seen once; the top ten hold 1% to 1.5%. Germline-derived CDR1 and CDR2 are MNHEY and SVGAGI. Trimming left V 6 bases short and J 5 bases short, with 16 bases between. This CDR3 has 15 amino acids. The sample comes from a study of PD-1 blockade in classical Hodgkin lymphoma. Time point meaning: cycle 4 day 1 (C4D1), after six to seven weeks of nivolumab. Autologous stem cell transplantation was followed by relapse in every patient, and brentuximab vedotin exposure varied. Investigators isolated CD4+ T cells from thawed PBMCs through magnetic negative selection. Notes on the study in general: Complete responders started with a diversity level that resembled newly diagnosed patients at baseline. Reported baseline diversity: healthy donors highest, relapsed/refractory patients lowest.

The rearrangement joins TRBV6-5 to TRBJ2-2, with D possibly called TRBD1 or TRBD2 (5 bases each). The TCR was taken from a human donor with classical Hodgkin lymphoma. This specimen was CD4+ T cells from blood, taken before the fourth cycle of nivolumab. The CDR3 DNA reads TGTGCCAGCAGGGAGCCCCGGGACGGTACCGGGGAGCTGTTTTTT. Translation: CASREPRDGTGELFF.